This TCR beta chain is drawn from a study of cytomegalovirus exposure and HLA in healthy donors. General study findings and limits: With later analysis, a missense DCLRE1C variant became linked to TCR beta V- and J-gene trimming.

Primers: 60 Vbeta forward and 13 Jbeta reverse. The data were produced by immunoSEQ multiplex PCR, yet TCRdb's version contains in-frame clones alone and is incomplete. This sample has 150,000 to 200,000 clones, with 68% found just once. The CDR3 has 14 amino acids. Trimming cost V 7 bases and J 10 bases; bases outside gene matches: 8. In germline, CDR1 is MNHEY, CDR2 SMNVEV (reference sequence). A note on this clone: Its antigen is unknown.

The chain combines TRBV27 with TRBJ1-6; 9 positions match TRBD1. The origin of this receptor is a woman in her thirties or forties in good health and CMV-seropositive. The specimen sequenced was PBMCs. CDR3 protein: CASTEDRGTSPLHF. In DNA form, the CDR3 reads TGTGCCAGCACCGAGGACAGGGGCACGTCACCCCTCCACTTT.